In its sample, the clone carrying this TCR beta chain was seen many times. This sample was included in a study of regulatory T cells in long-lasting Graves disease. The TCR beta library used iRepertoire HTBI primers with Arm-PCR amplification of CDR3. TCRdb re-called the multiplex PCR reads through MiXCR, storing one row per CDR3 protein. The table includes around 400,000 distinct CDR3 sequences, 10% to 15% detected once. Germline loops: CDR1 SEHNR, CDR2 FQNEAQ (reference sequence). The CDR3 sequence is 14 residues long. Trimming removed 1 base at V and 8 bases at J, with 14 bases between. Time point meaning: newly diagnosed GD, antithyroid drugs for less than 3 months. There was RNA extracted from PBMCs, and the TCR library was made from it. This sample was also put to use in a study of T cells in Graves' hyperthyroidism and ophthalmopathy.

The source was peripheral blood mononuclear cells (PBMCs), collected at new diagnosis, from a patient treated with antithyroid drugs. The sequence came from a woman between 18 and 30 years old with Graves disease. V and J are TRBV7-9 and TRBJ1-2; possible D gene TRBD1, 5 bases. The DNA for the CDR3 is TGTGCCAGCAGCTTAGACAGGATTTCAAACGGCTACACCTTC. Encoded protein: CASSLDRISNGYTF.